The clone carrying this T cell receptor (beta chain) was recorded once. Its antigen is unidentified. Libraries were prepared by immunoSEQ multiplex PCR; TCRdb keeps only in-frame clonotypes and omits some of them. The sample has tens of thousands of clones, 80% seen once. The data were obtained in a study of a mutant IDH1 vaccine in newly diagnosed glioma. Time point denoted: week 11, during vaccination. The investigators gave 300 ug of mutant IDH1 20-mer peptide in each vaccine dose, together with topical imiquimod. This CDR3 has 15 amino acids. Trimming left V 3 bases short and J 5 bases short, with 14 bases between.

The genes are TRBV23-1 and TRBJ1-5; D might be TRBD1 (5 bases). TRBV23-1 is classed as an ORF, of uncertain function. The input for sequencing was PBMCs, taken from a glioma patient whose treatment included an IDH1 peptide vaccine. The sequence came from a man between 45 and 60 years old with glioma. The CDR3 protein is CASSQGRDSDQPQHF. The CDR3, as DNA: TGCGCCAGCAGTCAGGGCAGGGATAGTGATCAGCCCCAGCATTTT.